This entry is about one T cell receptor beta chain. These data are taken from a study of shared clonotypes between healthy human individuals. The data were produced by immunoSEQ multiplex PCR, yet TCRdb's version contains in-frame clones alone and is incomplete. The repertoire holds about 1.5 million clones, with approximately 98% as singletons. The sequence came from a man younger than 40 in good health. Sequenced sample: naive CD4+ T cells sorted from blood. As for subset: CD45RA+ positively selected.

The CDR3 sequence is CASSTSGTSSYEQYF. The CDR3 coding sequence is TGTGCCAGCAGCACTTCCGGGACTAGTTCCTACGAGCAGTACTTC. The rearrangement uses TRBV9 and TRBJ2-7, with 8 bases lining up with TRBD2. The CDR3 contains 15 residues. V shed 4 bases and J 1 base; nucleotides not matched to a gene: 7. The V gene's germline CDR1 is SGDLS and CDR2 YYNGEE.